Below, 13 T cell receptor beta chains from the same sample are listed, as sequenced in a study of CD8+ T cells in alopecia areata. The treatment denotes: oral pan-JAK inhibitor, 5-10 mg twice daily. RNA extraction and reverse transcription yielded cDNA as sequencing template. Clones were sequenced by immunoSEQ multiplex PCR, and TCRdb holds only the in-frame ones, with some missing. In the table there are more than 150,000 clones, about 60% of which are singletons. The specimen was CD8+ T cells sorted from blood, collected at week 24, from a patient treated with tofacitinib. These TCRs come from a human donor with alopecia areata.

This chain joins TRBV7-9 and TRBJ2-4; D might be TRBD1 (6 bases). Trimming stripped 1 base from V and 2 bases from J, with 12 bases between. The CDR3 spans 16 residues. Germline V gene sequence: CDR1 SEHNR, CDR2 FQNEAQ (reference sequence). For the CDR3, the DNA is TGTGCCAGCAGCTTAGGGGAAACAGGGTCCAAAAACATTCAGTACTTC. Its protein product is CASSLGETGSKNIQYF.

This chain joins TRBV7-9 and TRBJ2-3; 11 bases match TRBD2. The V and J ends lost 5 bases and 2 bases, in that order; junction bases with no gene match: 12. This CDR3 has 18 amino acids. Germline V CDR1 and CDR2: SEHNR, FQNEAQ (reference sequence). This CDR3 reads CASSPRQSLAGDTDTQYF. In DNA, the CDR3 is TGTGCCAGCAGCCCACGACAATCACTAGCGGGGGACACAGATACGCAGTATTTT.

Points on this clone: Other DNA sequences from this sample encode an identical CDR3 as well. This chain uses TRBV5-6 with TRBJ1-1; D call uncertain. The CDR3 loop spans 11 amino acids. Per the germline V gene, CDR1 is SGHDT and CDR2 is YYEEEE. Deletions cut 0 bases from V and 5 bases from J, with 2 bases between. The CDR3 region is CASSLGTEAFF. CDR3 in DNA: TGTGCCAGCAGCTTGGGAACTGAAGCTTTCTTT.

J is TRBJ1-1 and V is TRBV29-1, with 7 bases lining up with TRBD1. CDR1 SQVTM and CDR2 ANQGSEA come from the germline V gene. V shed 6 bases, J shed 3 bases, and the junction held 7 bases outside the gene matches. The CDR3 totals 13 residues. DNA of the CDR3: TGCAGCGTGGGGACAGCCGAGTACACTGAAGCTTTCTTT. Protein: CSVGTAEYTEAFF.

V usage is TRBV5-6 and J usage is TRBJ2-1; possibly TRBD1 for D (6 bases). Germline CDR1 is SGHDT and CDR2 is YYEEEE. The CDR3 has 11 amino acids. Trimming removed 5 bases at V and 8 bases at J, with 8 bases between. The CDR3 spells CASSRGYEQFF. CDR3 DNA: TGTGCCAGCAGTAGGGGGTATGAGCAGTTCTTC.

The V gene is TRBV4-2, the J gene TRBJ2-7; 7 nucleotides agree with TRBD1. The CDR3 sequence is 17 residues long. The germline CDR1 and CDR2 sequences are LGHNA and YNFKEQ. Germline trimming cut 0 bases from V and 2 bases from J; bases unmatched to any gene: 10. The CDR3 DNA is TGTGCCAGCAGCCAAGAATCAACAGGGACAGCTACCTACGAGCAGTACTTC. Translated, it gives CASSQESTGTATYEQYF.

This chain uses TRBV29-1 with TRBJ2-1, with 9 bases matching TRBD1. V shed 6 bases, J shed 2 bases, and the junction held 5 bases outside the gene matches. The CDR3 has 14 amino acids. Germline CDR1 and CDR2: SQVTM and ANQGSEA. The DNA of the CDR3 is TGCAGCGTGAACGGGGACAGGGCCTACAATGAGCAGTTCTTC. This encodes CSVNGDRAYNEQFF.

J is TRBJ1-2 and V is TRBV29-1; D not resolved. Trimming removed 5 bases from V and 3 bases from J, with 7 bases in between. Germline CDR1 is SQVTM and CDR2 is ANQGSEA. The CDR3 extends over 11 amino acids. CDR3 in DNA: TGCAGCGTTCAAAGTTACTATGGCTACACCTTC. It encodes CSVQSYYGYTF.

The gene calls are TRBV5-6 and TRBJ1-2; no firm D call. This CDR3 has 16 residues. Per the germline V gene, CDR1 is SGHDT and CDR2 is YYEEEE. Trimming removed 4 bases at V and 8 bases at J, with 24 bases between. CDR3 protein: CASSLGQPGPFRGYTF. CDR3 nucleotides: TGTGCCAGCAGCCTGGGCCAACCAGGACCGTTTCGGGGCTACACCTTC. Drawing the rest from reference TRBV5-6 and TRBJ1-2, the complete variable domain is DAGVTQSPTHLIKTRGQQVTLRCSPKSGHDTVSWYQQALGQGPQFIFQYYEEEERQRGNFPDRFSGHQFPNYSSELNVNALLLGDSALYLCASSLGQPGPFRGYTFGSGTRLTVV.

The rearrangement links TRBV19 to TRBJ2-7; D is uncertain. V was clipped by 3 bases and J by 2 bases, with 5 bases between them. This CDR3 region has 12 residues. Germline V gene data show CDR1 as LNHDA and CDR2 as SQIVND (reference sequence). The CDR3: CASSIGTYEQYF. The CDR3 coding sequence is TGTGCCAGTAGTATCGGCACCTACGAGCAGTACTTC.

The J gene is TRBJ1-6, the V gene TRBV29-1, with D unclear. This CDR3 contains 15 residues. The germline gives CDR1 SQVTM, CDR2 ANQGSEA. Trimming removed 7 bases at V and 10 bases at J, with 23 bases between. The DNA of the CDR3 is TGCAGCGCTAGGGTCCTCGGCATACCGGGGTCACCCCTCCACTTT. Amino acids: CSARVLGIPGSPLHF. Based on the CDR3 plus reference TRBV29-1 and TRBJ1-6, the full variable domain is SAVISQKPSRDICQRGTSLTIQCQVDSQVTMMFWYRQQPGQSLTLIATANQGSEATYESGFVIDKFPISRPNLTFSTLTVSNMSPEDSSIYLCSARVLGIPGSPLHFGNGTRLTVT.

The rearrangement uses TRBV6-7 and TRBJ2-4; no firm D call. TRBV6-7 is an ORF; its function is uncertain. This CDR3 has 14 residues. With 8 bases removed from V and 0 bases from J, the gap between germline ends came to 11 bases. For the CDR3, the DNA is TGTGCCAGCTGCCTACGGTTAGCCAAAAACATTCAGTACTTC. Protein sequence: CASCLRLAKNIQYF.

The V call is TRBV9, the J call TRBJ1-2, with D hard to call. V lost 0 bases and J 6 bases, leaving 9 bases between the germline ends. Germline V lookup: CDR1 SGDLS, CDR2 YYNGEE. The CDR3 is 13 amino acids. The CDR3 region is CASSVDEVNGYTF. CDR3 nucleotides: TGTGCCAGCAGCGTAGATGAGGTCAATGGCTACACCTTC.